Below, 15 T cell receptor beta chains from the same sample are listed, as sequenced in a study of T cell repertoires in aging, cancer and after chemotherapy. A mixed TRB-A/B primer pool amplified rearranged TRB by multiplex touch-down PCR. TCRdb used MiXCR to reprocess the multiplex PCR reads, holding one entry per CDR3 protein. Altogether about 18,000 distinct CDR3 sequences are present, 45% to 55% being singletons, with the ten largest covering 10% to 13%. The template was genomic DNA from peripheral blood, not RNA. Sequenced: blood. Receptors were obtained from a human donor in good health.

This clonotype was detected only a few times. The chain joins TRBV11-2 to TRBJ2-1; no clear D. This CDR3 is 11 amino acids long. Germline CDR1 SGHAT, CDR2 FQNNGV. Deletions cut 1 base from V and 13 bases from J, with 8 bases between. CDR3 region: CASSLGLEQFF. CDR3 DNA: TGTGCCAGCAGCTTAGGCCTTGAACAGTTCTTC.

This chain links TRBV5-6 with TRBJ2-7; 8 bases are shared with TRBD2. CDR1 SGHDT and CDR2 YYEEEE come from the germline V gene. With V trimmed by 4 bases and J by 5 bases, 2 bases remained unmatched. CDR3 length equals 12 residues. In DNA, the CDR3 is TGTGCCAGCAGCCGGGGGGGGGACGAGCAGTACTTC. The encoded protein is CASSRGGDEQYF.

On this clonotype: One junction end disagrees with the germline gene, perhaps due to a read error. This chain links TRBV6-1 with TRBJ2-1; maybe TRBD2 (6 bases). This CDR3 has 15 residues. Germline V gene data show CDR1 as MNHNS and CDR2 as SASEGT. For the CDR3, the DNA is TGTGGCAGCAGTCCCGACGGGGGTAACTACAATGAGCAGTTCTTC. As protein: CGSSPDGGNYNEQFF.

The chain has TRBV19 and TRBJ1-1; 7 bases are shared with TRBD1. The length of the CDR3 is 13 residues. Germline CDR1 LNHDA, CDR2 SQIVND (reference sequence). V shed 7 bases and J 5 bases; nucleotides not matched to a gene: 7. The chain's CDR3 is CASTLRGETEAFF. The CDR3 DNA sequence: TGTGCCAGTACTCTCAGGGGGGAAACTGAAGCTTTCTTT.

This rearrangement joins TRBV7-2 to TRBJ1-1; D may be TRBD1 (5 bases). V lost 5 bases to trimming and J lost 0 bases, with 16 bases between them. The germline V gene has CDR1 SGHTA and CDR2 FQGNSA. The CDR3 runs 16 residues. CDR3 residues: CASSRPLGRMNTEAFF. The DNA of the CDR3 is TGTGCCAGCAGCCGGCCACTGGGACGGATGAACACTGAAGCTTTCTTT. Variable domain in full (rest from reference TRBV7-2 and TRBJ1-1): GAGVSQSPSNKVTEKGKDVELRCDPISGHTALYWYRQSLGQGLEFLIYFQGNSAPDKSGLPSDRFSAERTGGSVSTLTIQRTQQEDSAVYLCASSRPLGRMNTEAFFGQGTRLTVV.

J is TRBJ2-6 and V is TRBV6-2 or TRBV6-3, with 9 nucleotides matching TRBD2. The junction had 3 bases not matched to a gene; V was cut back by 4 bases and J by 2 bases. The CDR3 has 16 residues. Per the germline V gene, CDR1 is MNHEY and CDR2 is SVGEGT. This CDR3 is CASSFLAGAGANVLTF. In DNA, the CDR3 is TGTGCCAGCAGTTTTTTAGCGGGAGCTGGGGCCAACGTCCTGACTTTC.

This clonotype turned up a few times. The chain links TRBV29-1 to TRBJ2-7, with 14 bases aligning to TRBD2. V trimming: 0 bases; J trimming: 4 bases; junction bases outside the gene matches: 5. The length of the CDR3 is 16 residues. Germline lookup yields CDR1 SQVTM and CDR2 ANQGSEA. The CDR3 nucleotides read TGCAGCGTTGAAGATCCCGGACTAGCGGGAGGATACGAGCAGTACTTC. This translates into CSVEDPGLAGGYEQYF.

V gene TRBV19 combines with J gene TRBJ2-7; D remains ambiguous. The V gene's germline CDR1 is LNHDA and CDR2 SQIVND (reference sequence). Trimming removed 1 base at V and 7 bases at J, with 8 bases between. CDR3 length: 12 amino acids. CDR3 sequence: CASSIGDGEQYF. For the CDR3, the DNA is TGTGCCAGTAGTATAGGAGACGGAGAGCAGTACTTC.

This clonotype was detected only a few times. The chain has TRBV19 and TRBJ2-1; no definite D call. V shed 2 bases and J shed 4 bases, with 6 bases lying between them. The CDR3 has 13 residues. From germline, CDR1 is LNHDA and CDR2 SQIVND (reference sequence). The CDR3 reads CASSISIYNEQFF. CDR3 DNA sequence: TGTGCCAGTAGTATAAGCATTTACAATGAGCAGTTCTTC.

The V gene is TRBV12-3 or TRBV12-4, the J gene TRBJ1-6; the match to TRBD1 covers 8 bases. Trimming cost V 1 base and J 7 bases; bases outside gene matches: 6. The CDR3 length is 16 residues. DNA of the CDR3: TGTGCCAGCAGTTTAGGTCAGGGGGCGAGAAATTCACCCCTCCACTTT. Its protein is CASSLGQGARNSPLHF.

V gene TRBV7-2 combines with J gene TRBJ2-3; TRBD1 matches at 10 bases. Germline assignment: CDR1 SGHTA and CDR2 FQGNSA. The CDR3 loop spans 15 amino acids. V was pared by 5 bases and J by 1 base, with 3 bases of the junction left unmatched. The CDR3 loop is CASSSGTGGTDTQYF. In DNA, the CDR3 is TGTGCCAGCAGCAGCGGGACAGGGGGCACAGATACGCAGTATTTT. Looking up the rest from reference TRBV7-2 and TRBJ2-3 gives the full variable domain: GAGVSQSPSNKVTEKGKDVELRCDPISGHTALYWYRQSLGQGLEFLIYFQGNSAPDKSGLPSDRFSAERTGGSVSTLTIQRTQQEDSAVYLCASSSGTGGTDTQYFGPGTRLTVL.

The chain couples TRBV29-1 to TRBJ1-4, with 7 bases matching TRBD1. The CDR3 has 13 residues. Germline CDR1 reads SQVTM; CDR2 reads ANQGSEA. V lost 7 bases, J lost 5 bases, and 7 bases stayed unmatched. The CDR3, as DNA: TGCAGCGCCGGCCTAGGGGGCAATGAAAAACTGTTTTTT. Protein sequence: CSAGLGGNEKLFF.

CDR3 nucleotide sequence: TGTGCCAGCTCACCACTCCGACAGGCCAATCAGCCCCAGCATTTT. This sequence encodes CASSPLRQANQPQHF. The chain is built from TRBV18 and TRBJ1-5; D might be TRBD1 (6 bases). The CDR3 covers 15 residues. V lost 1 base and J lost 3, with 10 bases in between. Germline V gene lookup returns CDR1 KGHSH and CDR2 LQKENI.

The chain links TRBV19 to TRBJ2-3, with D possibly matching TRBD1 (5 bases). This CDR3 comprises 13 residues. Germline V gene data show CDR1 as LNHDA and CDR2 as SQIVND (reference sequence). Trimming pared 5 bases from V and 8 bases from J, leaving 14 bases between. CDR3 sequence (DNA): TGTGCCAGTAGTGCACAGGACCATGGTACGCAGTATTTT. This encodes CASSAQDHGTQYF.

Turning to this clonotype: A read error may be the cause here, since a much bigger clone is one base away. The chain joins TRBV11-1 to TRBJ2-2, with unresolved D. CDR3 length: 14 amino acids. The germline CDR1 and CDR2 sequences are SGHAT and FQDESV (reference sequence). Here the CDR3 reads CPSSLAVSTGELFF. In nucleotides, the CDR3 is TGTCCCAGCAGCTTGGCGGTGAGCACCGGGGAGCTGTTTTTT.